These 24 T cell receptor beta chains originate from one sample sequenced in a study of T cell responses to AZD1222 COVID-19 vaccine. Measured with immunoSEQ multiplex PCR; TCRdb has only the in-frame clones, and not every one. Of roughly 120,000 clones in the sample, 89% are singletons; the top ten hold roughly 4.2%. The sequences come from peripheral blood, collected on day 0 of AZD1222 vaccination. These receptors came from an adult in good health.

The table lists this clone with a count of one. The chain joins TRBV7-2 to TRBJ1-1; D is uncertain. The V gene lost 7 bases and the J gene lost 1 base, with 13 bases spanning the gap. Per germline, CDR1 SGHTA and CDR2 FQGNSA. This CDR3 spans 14 amino acids. As DNA, the CDR3 is TGTGCCAGCACATACGGAGGCTCGAACACTGAAGCTTTCTTT. Residues: CASTYGGSNTEAFF. Looking up the rest from reference TRBV7-2 and TRBJ1-1 gives the full variable domain: GAGVSQSPSNKVTEKGKDVELRCDPISGHTALYWYRQSLGQGLEFLIYFQGNSAPDKSGLPSDRFSAERTGGSVSTLTIQRTQQEDSAVYLCASTYGGSNTEAFFGQGTRLTVV.

This chain links TRBV2 with TRBJ1-5; the match to TRBD1 covers 7 bases. Trimming at V came to 6 bases and at J to 2 bases, leaving 4 bases not matched to a gene. The CDR3 covers 14 residues. The germline V gene encodes CDR1 SNHLY and CDR2 FYNNEI. This CDR3 reads CASRGGTGNQPQHF. CDR3 coding DNA: TGTGCCAGCAGGGGCGGGACAGGCAATCAGCCCCAGCATTTT.

V gene TRBV18 combines with J gene TRBJ2-7; 7 bases line up with TRBD1. This CDR3 has 14 residues. CDR1 and CDR2 from the germline V gene are KGHSH and LQKENI. Trimming at V came to 6 bases and at J to 2 bases, leaving 7 bases not matched to a gene. CDR3 nucleotides: TGTGCCAGCTCGCGACAGGGATCGGCCTACGAGCAGTACTTC. This gives the protein CASSRQGSAYEQYF. Full variable domain (outside the CDR3, taken from reference TRBV18 and TRBJ2-7): NAGVMQNPRHLVRRRGQEARLRCSPMKGHSHVYWYRQLPEEGLKFMVYLQKENIIDESGMPKERFSAEFPKEGPSILRIQQVVRGDSAAYFCASSRQGSAYEQYFGPGTRLTVT.

V and J are TRBV5-1 and TRBJ2-5, with a weak D call TRBD2 (6 bases). Germline CDR1 reads SGHRS; CDR2 reads YFSETQ. V was clipped by 4 bases and J by 2 bases, with 12 bases between them. The CDR3 covers 14 residues. CDR3 in amino acids: CASSPWRGQETQYF. The CDR3 DNA reads TGCGCCAGCAGCCCCTGGCGGGGTCAAGAGACCCAGTACTTC.

This chain links TRBV10-3 with TRBJ2-2; 10 bases align to TRBD1. Germline V CDR1 and CDR2: ENHRY, SYGVKD. The CDR3 is 18 residues long. Trimming at V came to 6 bases and at J to 6 bases, leaving 16 bases not matched to a gene. CDR3 DNA: TGTGCCATCAGCCGATCAGGACAGGGGGTCCAAGCCGCCGGGGAGCTGTTTTTT. Its protein product is CAISRSGQGVQAAGELFF.

V gene TRBV12-3 or TRBV12-4 combines with J gene TRBJ1-2; D unclear. Trimming removed 8 bases from V and 0 bases from J, with 7 bases in between. This CDR3 comprises 12 residues. The CDR3 protein is CASLRSNYGYTF. The DNA for the CDR3 is TGTGCCAGCTTGAGATCTAACTATGGCTACACCTTC.

This chain links TRBV4-3 with TRBJ2-7; D perhaps matches TRBD1 (6 bases). The germline V and J ends were trimmed by 5 bases and 7 bases, with 18 bases remaining between them. This CDR3 is built from 14 residues. Per the germline V gene, CDR1 is LGHNA and CDR2 is YSLEER. DNA of the CDR3: TGCGCCAGCAGCTGGTCCCCGGACCAGGGGGAGCAGTACTTC. Amino acids: CASSWSPDQGEQYF.

V and J are TRBV30 and TRBJ1-5; possibly TRBD1 for D (5 bases). Between the trimmed V and J ends, which lost 2 bases and 2 bases, there was a span of 13 bases. Germline V gene lookup returns CDR1 GTSNPN and CDR2 SVGIG (reference sequence). The CDR3 totals 15 residues. Here the CDR3 reads CAWSFVRGGNQPQHF. DNA for the CDR3: TGTGCCTGGAGTTTTGTAAGGGGAGGCAATCAGCCCCAGCATTTT.

This chain joins TRBV7-3 and TRBJ1-6; D not certain. The CDR3 consists of 13 residues. Trimming pared 5 bases from V and 14 bases from J, leaving 16 bases between. Germline-derived CDR1 and CDR2 are SGHTA and FQGTGA. The CDR3 DNA is TGTGCCAGCAGCAAACAAGAAGGGTTGGCCCTCCACTTT. Translation: CASSKQEGLALHF.

The chain combines TRBV28 with TRBJ1-2; TRBD1 aligns across 8 bases. Germline CDR1 is MDHEN and CDR2 is SYDVKM. There are 15 residues in the CDR3. Trimming cost V 6 bases and J 7 bases; bases outside gene matches: 13. CDR3: CASSFSPGQGPGYTF. The CDR3 DNA sequence: TGTGCCAGCAGCTTCTCACCAGGACAGGGTCCTGGCTACACCTTC.

The genes are TRBV9 and TRBJ1-3; D remains ambiguous. This CDR3 contains 15 residues. V was trimmed by 5 bases and J by 0 bases, leaving 12 bases between them. CDR1 and CDR2 (germline): SGDLS, YYNGEE. The CDR3 DNA is TGTGCCAGCAGTGCCGGCAGTCGCTCTGGAAACACCATATATTTT. Protein: CASSAGSRSGNTIYF.

The chain employs TRBV6-2 or TRBV6-3 and TRBJ1-2; D gene unclear. Trimming took off 6 bases at V and 7 bases at J, with 12 bases between the two ends. This CDR3 is built from 12 residues. The germline gives CDR1 MNHEY, CDR2 SVGEGT. CDR3 nucleotide sequence: TGTGCCAGCAGCCTCGTTGCGGGTGGCTACACCTTC. This encodes CASSLVAGGYTF.

The chain links TRBV18 to TRBJ1-1; no clear D. The V end lost 3 bases, the J end lost 0 bases, and 11 bases lay between the germline ends. The CDR3 is 15 residues long. Germline V gives CDR1 KGHSH, CDR2 LQKENI. The CDR3, as DNA: TGTGCCAGCTCACCCCAGGCCAAGATGAACACTGAAGCTTTCTTT. It encodes CASSPQAKMNTEAFF.

The chain combines TRBV27 with TRBJ2-5, with TRBD2 matching 7 bases. From germline, CDR1 is MNHEY and CDR2 SMNVEV (reference sequence). This CDR3 is built from 15 residues. Trimming at V came to 5 bases and at J to 1 base, leaving 7 bases not matched to a gene. CDR3 in amino acids: CASSHSSGAQETQYF. The CDR3 bases are TGTGCCAGCAGTCATTCTAGCGGAGCCCAAGAGACCCAGTACTTC.

J is TRBJ1-2 and V is TRBV9, with no clear D. From germline, CDR1 is SGDLS and CDR2 YYNGEE. V was trimmed by 4 bases and J by 8 bases, leaving 15 bases between them. The CDR3 totals 13 residues. For the CDR3, the DNA is TGTGCCAGCAGCCCGTGGACCGAAGAGGGCTACACCTTC. It yields the protein CASSPWTEEGYTF.

Only one count was recorded for this clone. CDR3 DNA: TGTGCCATCAGTGAGTCAAAGGGGACGAGTCGCAATCAGCCCCAGCATTTT. Protein: CAISESKGTSRNQPQHF. The chain employs TRBV10-3 and TRBJ1-5; TRBD1 is a possible D gene (5 bases). The CDR3 contains 17 residues. Trimming removed 0 bases at V and 2 bases at J, with 14 bases between. Germline V gene lookup returns CDR1 ENHRY and CDR2 SYGVKD.

The chain uses TRBV27 and TRBJ1-1; D not resolved. Trimming shortened V by 0 bases and J by 4 bases, and 9 bases separated the two germline ends. Germline lookup yields CDR1 MNHEY and CDR2 SMNVEV (reference sequence). The CDR3 sequence is 14 residues long. The CDR3, as DNA: TGTGCCAGCAGTTTATCGACCGGGTCCACTGAAGCTTTCTTT. Translated, it gives CASSLSTGSTEAFF.

The chain joins TRBV5-1 to TRBJ1-2; perhaps TRBD1 as D (5 bases). This CDR3 is 15 amino acids long. The germline gives CDR1 SGHRS, CDR2 YFSETQ. V lost 7 bases, J lost 2 bases, and 18 bases lay in between. The DNA for the CDR3 is TGCGCCAGCCGCCCCCGGGGGGGAACCAACTATGGCTACACCTTC. Protein: CASRPRGGTNYGYTF.

The V and J genes are TRBV9 and TRBJ1-2, with D uncertain. V gave up 0 bases and J gave up 7 bases, with 13 bases separating them. This CDR3 is built from 14 residues. Germline loops: CDR1 SGDLS, CDR2 YYNGEE. CDR3: CASSVAAFGGGYTF. The CDR3 coding sequence is TGTGCCAGCAGCGTAGCGGCCTTTGGTGGTGGCTACACCTTC.

The chain couples TRBV28 to TRBJ2-3; D possibly corresponds to TRBD2 (6 bases). With 6 bases removed from V and 5 bases from J, the gap between germline ends came to 15 bases. In germline, CDR1 is MDHEN, CDR2 SYDVKM. The CDR3 loop spans 14 amino acids. The CDR3 nucleotides are TGTGCCAGCAGCCCCCCTAGGGAGGTAGATACGCAGTATTTT. Its protein product is CASSPPREVDTQYF.

This clone showed up just once. The chain has TRBV5-8 and TRBJ2-1; tentatively, D is TRBD1 or TRBD2 (6 bases each). The ends were cut back, 1 base at V and 6 bases at J, with 14 bases in the middle. CDR3 length: 15 residues. CDR1 is SGHTS and CDR2 is YDEGEE in the germline V gene. The CDR3 DNA reads TGTGCCAGCAGCTTGTGGGGGGCTAGTGGCAATGAGCAGTTCTTC. Translating it yields CASSLWGASGNEQFF.

The rearrangement links TRBV5-1 to TRBJ2-2, with D uncertain. Trimming shortened V by 5 bases and J by 2 bases, and 10 bases separated the two germline ends. The germline CDR1 and CDR2 sequences are SGHRS and YFSETQ. The CDR3 is 14 amino acids. Here the CDR3 reads CASRAPHNTGELFF. CDR3 coding DNA: TGCGCCAGCAGGGCCCCCCATAACACCGGGGAGCTGTTTTTT.

This chain links TRBV7-6 with TRBJ2-3; no clear D. Germline V lookup: CDR1 SGHVS, CDR2 FNYEAQ. The V and J ends lost 1 base and 8 bases respectively, with 10 bases between them. The CDR3 length is 13 residues. In DNA, the CDR3 is TGTGCCAGCAGCTTAGGGCCCTCCGGTACGCAGTATTTT. Translation: CASSLGPSGTQYF.

The CDR3: CASSRAWGSGNTIYF. Here the CDR3 DNA reads TGTGCCAGCAGCCGCGCTTGGGGCTCTGGAAACACCATATATTTT. The chain couples TRBV14 to TRBJ1-3; no clear D gene. From germline, CDR1 is SGHDN and CDR2 FVKESK. This CDR3 spans 15 amino acids. The ends were cut back, 4 bases at V and 0 bases at J, with 10 bases in the middle.